The T cell receptor beta chain described here comes from a study of blood T cell repertoires in COVID-19. Whole-study context: Collection of acute and convalescent COVID-19 samples took place in the United States, Italy and Spain. PBMCs, B-cell-depleted T cells, or T cells provided the cDNA or gDNA that made up the material.

Study processing details: Estimation of nucleated cell counts was performed using reference gene primer amplification. This table comes from immunoSEQ multiplex PCR, and its TCRdb copy is limited to in-frame clones, with some not included. The DNA was the basis for D and trimming; V, J and clone size are from that table. The sample has about 120,000 clones, 85% to 90% seen once. This TCR was sampled from a human donor with acute or convalescent COVID-19. The donor label of this sample is uncertain. Sequenced sample: peripheral blood.

CDR3 nucleotides: TGTGCCAGCAGGGACAGACCTTCTGGGGCCAACGTCCTGACTTTC. Encoded protein: CASRDRPSGANVLTF. The V and J genes are TRBV2 and TRBJ2-6; perhaps TRBD1 as D (6 bases). Germline-derived CDR1 and CDR2 are SNHLY and FYNNEI. Trimming left V 6 bases short and J 1 base short, with 10 bases between. CDR3 length equals 15 residues. Together with reference TRBV2 and TRBJ2-6, the CDR3 gives the full variable domain: EPEVTQTPSHQVTQMGQEVILRCVPISNHLYFYWYRQILGQKVEFLVSFYNNEISEKSEIFDDQFSVERPDGSNFTLKIRSTKLEDSAMYFCASRDRPSGANVLTFGAGSRLTVL.